This T cell receptor (beta chain) was recovered during a study of T cells after somatic rescue of genetic block (dated by TCRdb to the early 2020s). General notes on the study: What the study looked at was long-term robustness, specifically in a T-cell system that came about through somatic rescue of a genetic block in T-cell development.

The method was the immunoSEQ multiplex PCR assay. Here the immuneACCESS table is served through TCRdb, limited to in-frame sequences with V and J called. Missing clones are a known gap in these copies; in checked studies unresolved V genes cover under half, and the rest lacks a known reason. Within this sample are 9,500 to 15,000 clones, with roughly 70% of them counted one time only. Approximately 12% of the sample belongs to the ten largest clones. Concerning this clone itself: It lacks a known antigen. No base quality information exists; no much larger clone differs at one position.

From the germline V gene, CDR1 is MDHEN and CDR2 is SYDVKM. The CDR3 contains 13 residues, cysteine and phenylalanine counted. Here the CDR3 DNA is all that survives: 39 bases in frame from base 1. V and J are truncated by 6 bases and 3 bases respectively, leaving an intervening sequence of 9 bases. This clonotype originated in a boy between 10 and 17 years old. The sequenced sample was peripheral blood mononuclear cells (PBMCs). The chain was built from TRBV28 and TRBJ2-1; TRBD2 might be the D gene, on 5 matching bases. The DNA is TGTGCCAGCAGGGACTCACTCTACAATGAGCAGTTCTTC. Protein translation: CASRDSLYNEQFF.